Reported below is one T cell receptor (beta chain). Its matching antigen is unknown. The source of the sample is a study of identical twins. Findings of the study overall: The models systematically underestimated how much out-of-frame TCR alpha was shared in monozygotic twins. Researchers caution that invariant MAIT and iNKT cells could partly confound zero-insertion analyses. For cord blood, abundant beta clonotypes had fewer insertions, unlike memory repertoires, which showed none.

Germline loops: CDR1 DFQATT, CDR2 SNEGSKA (reference sequence). This CDR3 has 10 amino acids. V dropped 5 bases and J dropped 3 bases, with 4 bases sitting between them. Each CDR3 protein is one row after TCRdb ran MiXCR on the 5' RACE reads. The sample includes about 490,000 distinct CDR3 sequences, 12% to 15% of them seen just once. These data were also reused for a study on yellow fever vaccine responses in identical twins. That source adds: Reportedly, the T cell response mounted by twins to vaccine seemed partly convergent, partly personalized.

The chain joins TRBV20-1 to TRBJ2-5; D unclear. This receptor was obtained from a woman between 18 and 30 years old in good health. The specimen sequenced was CD4+ T cells sorted from blood. In DNA form, the CDR3 reads TGCAGTGCTCTAAAAGAGACCCAGTACTTC. Translating gives CSALKETQYF.